This TCR beta chain originates from a study of regulatory T cells in long-lasting Graves disease. Overall study context: Persistent cases took antithyroid drugs over 5 years and stayed TSH receptor antibody positive. Regarding the study as a whole: Compared with new cases, persistent Graves' patients showed reduced TCR diversity. TRBV28 was favored in persistent disease, as were TRBJ1-2 and TRBJ2-5. Possibly, accuracy suffered from the small sample size.

The CDR3 totals 15 residues. V gave up 11 bases and J gave up 3 bases, with 19 bases separating them. Germline V gene data show CDR1 as MNHEY and CDR2 as SVGEGT. This clonotype was detected only a few times. Its cognate antigen is unknown. Time point described: persistent/refractory GD, antithyroid drugs over 5 years with positive TRAb. There was RNA extracted from PBMCs, and the TCR library was made from it. CDR3-region Arm-PCR and iRepertoire HTBI primers produced the TCR beta libraries. TCRdb recomputed calls from the multiplex PCR reads with MiXCR, one row per CDR3 protein. This sample has 400,000 to 500,000 distinct CDR3 sequences; less than 25% occur once, and the top ten carry 7.8%.

The sequence derives from a female donor with Graves disease. The rearrangement joins TRBV6-2 or TRBV6-3 to TRBJ2-2; D may be TRBD1 (6 bases). Sequencing was performed on peripheral blood mononuclear cells (PBMCs), taken when the disease was refractory, from a patient treated with antithyroid drugs. This chain's CDR3 is CALYDTSGDTGELFF. As DNA, the CDR3 is TGTGCCCTTTATGACACCTCAGGGGACACCGGGGAGCTGTTTTTT.